A selection of T cell receptor beta chains follows, all from one sample in a study of blood T cell repertoires in COVID-19. The repertoire was sequenced with immunoSEQ multiplex PCR; TCRdb's copy has only in-frame clones and lacks some. The table lists under 250,000 clones, about 81% of them singletons. The sequenced sample consisted of peripheral blood. These receptors all stem from a woman in her seventies with COVID-19, enrolled during active disease. Both conserved end residues are part of each CDR3. Each record gives: clone size, V gene, J gene, D gene, CDR3 protein, CDR3 DNA. D genes are given only for firm matches. Clone size is not always given. Where it is, it says once, few, many or a class for expanded clones.

size: few; V: TRBV28; J: TRBJ1-3; D: -; CDR3: CASSRDGGSGNTIYF; DNA: TGTGCCAGCAGTCGGGACGGGGGGTCTGGAAACACCATATATTTT
size: few; V: TRBV27; J: TRBJ1-2; D: TRBD1; CDR3: CASSATGKVYGYTF; DNA: TGTGCCAGCAGTGCGACAGGGAAAGTCTATGGCTACACCTTC
size: -; V: TRBV7-3; J: TRBJ2-1; D: TRBD2; CDR3: CATSIAGENNEQFF; DNA: TGTGCCACCTCAATAGCGGGCGAGAACAATGAGCAGTTCTTC
size: -; V: TRBV30; J: TRBJ1-2; D: -; CDR3: CASKQISVPRGYTF; DNA: TGTGCCTCCAAGCAAATCAGCGTTCCTAGGGGCTACACCTTC
size: -; V: TRBV28; J: TRBJ1-4; D: -; CDR3: CASSVVRTVNEKLFF; DNA: TGTGCCAGCAGTGTCGTCCGGACAGTTAATGAAAAACTGTTTTTT
size: -; V: TRBV5-6; J: TRBJ2-3; D: -; CDR3: CASSLAGGTSTDTQYF; DNA: TGTGCCAGCAGCTTGGCGGGGGGCACAAGCACAGATACGCAGTATTTT
size: -; V: TRBV19; J: TRBJ2-3; D: TRBD2; CDR3: CSSSPTSDTQYF; DNA: TGTTCCTCCTCTCCGACTAGCGATACGCAGTATTTT
size: -; V: TRBV27; J: TRBJ2-7; D: -; CDR3: CASSPRVGLEQYF; DNA: TGTGCCAGCAGTCCCAGAGTGGGACTGGAGCAGTACTTC
size: once; V: TRBV5-6; J: TRBJ1-4; D: TRBD1; CDR3: CASSLGRDRVNEKLFF; DNA: TGTGCCAGCAGCTTGGGTCGGGACAGGGTTAATGAAAAACTGTTTTTT
size: few; V: TRBV20-1; J: TRBJ1-2; D: -; CDR3: CSAVGGTF; DNA: TGCAGTGCCGTGGGGGGTACCTTC
size: -; V: TRBV2; J: TRBJ1-1; D: TRBD1; CDR3: CASRGEGQGGTEAFF; DNA: TGTGCCAGCAGGGGTGAGGGCCAGGGGGGCACTGAAGCTTTCTTT
size: -; V: TRBV5-6; J: TRBJ2-6; D: -; CDR3: CASSPGGSGANVLTF; DNA: TGTGCCAGCAGCCCGGGTGGCTCTGGGGCCAACGTCCTGACTTTC
size: once; V: TRBV6-5; J: TRBJ2-7; D: TRBD2; CDR3: CASSAGEAGTGEQYF; DNA: TGTGCCAGCAGCGCCGGGGAAGCGGGAACGGGGGAGCAGTACTTC
size: -; V: TRBV28; J: TRBJ1-2; D: -; CDR3: CASSTPGRGRNYGYTF; DNA: TGTGCCAGCAGTACCCCCGGGAGAGGACGGAATTATGGCTACACCTTC
size: -; V: TRBV4-1; J: TRBJ2-2; D: TRBD2; CDR3: CASSQDPAGRTGELFF; DNA: TGCGCCAGCAGCCAAGATCCAGCGGGACGGACCGGGGAGCTGTTTTTT
size: -; V: TRBV18; J: TRBJ2-2; D: -; CDR3: CASSPAGAVPANTGELFF; DNA: TGTGCCAGCTCACCAGCTGGGGCAGTTCCTGCCAACACCGGGGAGCTGTTTTTT
size: -; V: TRBV6-5; J: TRBJ1-1; D: -; CDR3: CASSYSGRGTKTEAFF; DNA: TGTGCCAGCAGTTACTCGGGCAGGGGAACGAAAACTGAAGCTTTCTTT
size: -; V: TRBV6-6; J: TRBJ2-7; D: TRBD2; CDR3: CASRTSGGTYEQYF; DNA: TGTGCCAGCAGAACTAGCGGGGGCACCTACGAGCAGTACTTC
size: -; V: TRBV7-2; J: TRBJ1-2; D: -; CDR3: CASSLPGDNGYTF; DNA: TGTGCCAGCAGCCTTCCAGGGGATAATGGCTACACCTTC
size: -; V: TRBV5-4; J: TRBJ1-4; D: -; CDR3: CASSLGLIDGKLFF; DNA: TGTGCCAGCAGCTTGGGTCTGATAGACGGGAAACTGTTTTTT
size: -; V: TRBV4-3; J: TRBJ2-4; D: -; CDR3: CASSQERGQALYQYF; DNA: TGCGCCAGCAGCCAAGAACGGGGACAAGCTCTTTATCAGTACTTC
size: -; V: TRBV5-8; J: TRBJ2-5; D: TRBD1; CDR3: CASSPGTGDQETQYF; DNA: TGTGCCAGCAGCCCCGGGACAGGGGATCAAGAGACCCAGTACTTC
size: -; V: TRBV28; J: TRBJ1-4; D: -; CDR3: CASSSSGEGTNEKLFF; DNA: TGTGCCAGCAGTTCGTCCGGCGAGGGCACTAATGAAAAACTGTTTTTT
size: -; V: TRBV28; J: TRBJ1-1; D: -; CDR3: CASSSVGTQNTEAFF; DNA: TGTGCCAGCAGTTCTGTCGGGACACAGAACACTGAAGCTTTCTTT
size: few; V: TRBV27; J: TRBJ1-2; D: TRBD1; CDR3: CASSSFDRGARLFVGYTF; DNA: TGTGCCAGCAGCAGTTTTGACAGGGGCGCCCGTTTGTTCGTTGGCTACACCTTC
size: once; V: TRBV4-1; J: TRBJ2-7; D: TRBD1; CDR3: CASSPDRGGEQYF; DNA: TGCGCCAGCAGCCCGGACAGGGGGGGCGAGCAGTACTTC
size: -; V: TRBV4-3; J: TRBJ1-6; D: -; CDR3: CASSQDYLDRPSSYNSPLHF; DNA: TGCGCCAGCAGCCAAGATTATCTCGACAGGCCGAGCTCCTATAATTCACCCCTCCACTTT
size: -; V: TRBV6-2/TRBV6-3; J: TRBJ1-1; D: TRBD1; CDR3: CASSEPGQGSEAFF; DNA: TGTGCCAGCAGTGAGCCGGGACAGGGGTCCGAAGCTTTCTTT
size: many; V: TRBV7-2; J: TRBJ2-1; D: TRBD1; CDR3: CASSPSWDRGSNEQFF; DNA: TGTGCCAGCAGCCCCTCTTGGGACAGGGGGTCGAATGAGCAGTTCTTC
size: -; V: TRBV9; J: TRBJ2-1; D: -; CDR3: CASSVFGGEQFF; DNA: TGTGCCAGCAGCGTATTCGGGGGTGAGCAGTTCTTC
size: -; V: TRBV6-6; J: TRBJ2-1; D: TRBD2; CDR3: CASSPGTSAYNEQFF; DNA: TGTGCCAGCAGTCCCGGGACTAGCGCCTACAATGAGCAGTTCTTC
size: many; V: TRBV5-3; J: TRBJ1-6; D: -; CDR3: CARRIGGGPSYNSPLHF; DNA: TGTGCCAGACGAATTGGGGGGGGCCCCTCCTATAATTCACCCCTCCACTTT
size: -; V: TRBV27; J: TRBJ2-4; D: TRBD2; CDR3: CASSRASGRLLAKNIQYF; DNA: TGTGCCAGCAGCCGGGCTAGCGGGAGGTTATTAGCCAAAAACATTCAGTACTTC
size: -; V: TRBV29-1; J: TRBJ1-1; D: -; CDR3: CSVSPQALGLYTEAFF; DNA: TGCAGCGTTAGCCCTCAGGCATTGGGGCTTTACACTGAAGCTTTCTTT
size: -; V: TRBV5-1; J: TRBJ1-1; D: -; CDR3: CASSSLGAVVTEAFF; DNA: TGCGCCAGCAGCTCGCTAGGGGCTGTTGTAACTGAAGCTTTCTTT
size: -; V: TRBV24-1; J: TRBJ2-3; D: TRBD1; CDR3: CATSEAGTGNFGDTQYF; DNA: TGTGCCACCAGTGAGGCCGGGACAGGTAACTTCGGCGATACGCAGTATTTT
size: -; V: TRBV5-4; J: TRBJ2-3; D: -; CDR3: CASSSRTSTDTQYF; DNA: TGTGCCAGCAGCTCCAGGACTAGCACAGATACGCAGTATTTT
size: once; V: TRBV7-3; J: TRBJ1-1; D: -; CDR3: CASRPHGADTEAFF; DNA: TGTGCCAGCAGACCACATGGGGCAGACACTGAAGCTTTCTTT
size: once; V: TRBV2; J: TRBJ1-3; D: -; CDR3: CASSEGGKGGNTIYF; DNA: TGTGCCAGCAGTGAAGGCGGGAAGGGTGGAAACACCATATATTTT
size: -; V: TRBV5-1; J: TRBJ2-5; D: -; CDR3: CASSLEGEEETQYF; DNA: TGCGCCAGCAGCCTGGAAGGGGAGGAAGAGACCCAGTACTTC
size: once; V: TRBV3-1/TRBV3-2; J: TRBJ1-2; D: TRBD1; CDR3: CASSRSGGNYGYTF; DNA: TGTGCCAGCAGCCGATCAGGGGGCAACTATGGCTACACCTTC
size: -; V: TRBV6-4; J: TRBJ2-3; D: TRBD2; CDR3: CASSDSGRAQHCTDTQYF; DNA: TGTGCCAGCAGTGACTCCGGGAGGGCCCAACATTGCACAGATACGCAGTATTTT
size: -; V: TRBV6-5; J: TRBJ1-4; D: -; CDR3: CASSSGGTNEKLFF; DNA: TGTGCCAGCAGTTCAGGTGGAACTAATGAAAAACTGTTTTTT
size: -; V: TRBV5-1; J: TRBJ2-2; D: -; CDR3: CASSALGGTGELFF; DNA: TGCGCCAGCAGCGCCCTGGGGGGCACCGGGGAGCTGTTTTTT
size: -; V: TRBV19; J: TRBJ2-5; D: TRBD2; CDR3: CASSSLTSGGQETQYF; DNA: TGTGCCAGTAGTTCCCTGACTAGCGGGGGCCAAGAGACCCAGTACTTC
size: -; V: TRBV24-1; J: TRBJ1-5; D: -; CDR3: CATSDRTGGNQPQHF; DNA: TGTGCCACCAGTGATAGAACAGGAGGCAATCAGCCCCAGCATTTT
size: -; V: TRBV7-9; J: TRBJ1-5; D: TRBD1; CDR3: CASSLTGADQPQHF; DNA: TGTGCCAGCAGCTTAACAGGGGCTGATCAGCCCCAGCATTTT
size: -; V: TRBV7-2; J: TRBJ2-3; D: -; CDR3: CASSPRDLTSTDTQYF; DNA: TGTGCCAGCAGCCCTAGGGACTTAACTAGCACAGATACGCAGTATTTT
size: -; V: TRBV5-1; J: TRBJ2-3; D: -; CDR3: CASSLSQASDTQYF; DNA: TGCGCCAGCAGCTTGTCACAGGCGTCGGATACGCAGTATTTT
size: -; V: TRBV3-1/TRBV3-2; J: TRBJ2-1; D: TRBD2; CDR3: CASSQSGSEQFF; DNA: TGTGCCAGCAGCCAAAGCGGGAGTGAGCAGTTCTTC
size: -; V: TRBV19; J: TRBJ1-1; D: TRBD1; CDR3: CASSTATRDRGTEAFF; DNA: TGTGCCAGTAGTACGGCAACCCGGGACAGGGGGACTGAAGCTTTCTTT
size: -; V: TRBV5-1; J: TRBJ1-4; D: TRBD1; CDR3: CASGLRGRQGATNEKLFF; DNA: TGCGCCAGCGGACTTCGTGGTAGACAGGGGGCAACTAATGAAAAACTGTTTTTT
size: few; V: TRBV6-5; J: TRBJ2-7; D: -; CDR3: CASSYSAKYEQYF; DNA: TGTGCCAGCAGTTACTCAGCTAAGTACGAGCAGTACTTC
size: -; V: TRBV5-1; J: TRBJ2-3; D: TRBD1; CDR3: CASSSGTGVIDTQYF; DNA: TGCGCCAGCAGCTCCGGGACAGGGGTGATCGATACGCAGTATTTT
size: -; V: TRBV28; J: TRBJ1-3; D: TRBD1; CDR3: CASSPSGGQRGNTIYF; DNA: TGTGCCAGCAGTCCTTCAGGGGGCCAACGTGGAAACACCATATATTTT
size: -; V: TRBV3-1/TRBV3-2; J: TRBJ1-2; D: -; CDR3: CASSQDRGSRGTNYGYTF; DNA: TGTGCCAGCAGCCAAGATAGGGGCAGCCGCGGAACTAACTATGGCTACACCTTC
size: -; V: TRBV5-1; J: TRBJ2-2; D: -; CDR3: CASSLGQARSELFF; DNA: TGCGCCAGCAGCTTGGGTCAGGCCCGAAGCGAGCTGTTTTTT
size: -; V: TRBV27; J: TRBJ2-4; D: TRBD1; CDR3: CASSREGQGAKNIQYF; DNA: TGTGCCAGCAGCCGTGAGGGACAGGGGGCCAAAAACATTCAGTACTTC
size: once; V: TRBV7-9; J: TRBJ2-3; D: -; CDR3: CASSLDGQKTDTQYF; DNA: TGTGCCAGCAGCTTAGATGGCCAGAAAACAGATACGCAGTATTTT